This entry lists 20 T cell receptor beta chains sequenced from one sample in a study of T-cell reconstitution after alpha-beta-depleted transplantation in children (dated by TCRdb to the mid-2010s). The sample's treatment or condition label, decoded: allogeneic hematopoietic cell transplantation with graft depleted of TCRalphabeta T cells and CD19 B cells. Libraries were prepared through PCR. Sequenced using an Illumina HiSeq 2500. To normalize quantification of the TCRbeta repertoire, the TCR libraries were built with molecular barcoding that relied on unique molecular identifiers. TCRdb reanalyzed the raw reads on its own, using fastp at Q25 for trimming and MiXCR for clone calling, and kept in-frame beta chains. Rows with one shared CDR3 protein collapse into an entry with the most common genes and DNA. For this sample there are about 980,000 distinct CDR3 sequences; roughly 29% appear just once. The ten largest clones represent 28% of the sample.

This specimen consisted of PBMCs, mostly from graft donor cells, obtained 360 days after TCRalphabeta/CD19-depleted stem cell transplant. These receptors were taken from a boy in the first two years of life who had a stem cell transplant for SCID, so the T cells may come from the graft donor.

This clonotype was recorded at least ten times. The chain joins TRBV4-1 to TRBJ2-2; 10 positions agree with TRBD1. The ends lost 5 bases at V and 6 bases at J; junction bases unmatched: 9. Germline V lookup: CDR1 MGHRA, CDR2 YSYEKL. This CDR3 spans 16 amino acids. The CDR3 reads CASSVRDRGMAGELFF. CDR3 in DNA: TGCGCCAGCAGCGTCCGGGACAGGGGTATGGCCGGGGAGCTGTTTTTT.

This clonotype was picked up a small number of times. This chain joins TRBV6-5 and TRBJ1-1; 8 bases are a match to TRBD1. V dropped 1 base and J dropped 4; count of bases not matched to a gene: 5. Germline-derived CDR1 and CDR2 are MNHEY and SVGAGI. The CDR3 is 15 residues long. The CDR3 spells CASSYFTTGGTEAFF. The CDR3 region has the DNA TGTGCCAGCAGTTACTTCACTACAGGGGGCACTGAAGCTTTCTTT.

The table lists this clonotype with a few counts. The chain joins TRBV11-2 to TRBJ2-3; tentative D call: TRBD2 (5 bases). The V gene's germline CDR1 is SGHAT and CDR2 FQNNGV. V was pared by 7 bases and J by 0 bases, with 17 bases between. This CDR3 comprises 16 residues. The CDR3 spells CASNLLLGASTDTQYF. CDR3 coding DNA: TGTGCCAGCAACCTATTACTAGGTGCTAGCACAGATACGCAGTATTTT.

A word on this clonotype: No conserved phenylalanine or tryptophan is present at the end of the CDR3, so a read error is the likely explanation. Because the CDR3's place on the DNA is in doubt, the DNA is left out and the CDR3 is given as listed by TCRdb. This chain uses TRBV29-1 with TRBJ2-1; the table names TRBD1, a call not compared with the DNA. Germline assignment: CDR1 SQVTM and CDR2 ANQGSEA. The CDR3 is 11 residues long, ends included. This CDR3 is CSVVSPGQVFC.

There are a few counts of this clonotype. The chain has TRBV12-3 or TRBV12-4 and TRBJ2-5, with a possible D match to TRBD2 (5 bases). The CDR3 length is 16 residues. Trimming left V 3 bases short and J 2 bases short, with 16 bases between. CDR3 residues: CASSFGKLFLQETQYF. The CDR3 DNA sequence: TGTGCCAGCAGTTTCGGGAAGCTCTTCCTACAAGAGACCCAGTACTTC.

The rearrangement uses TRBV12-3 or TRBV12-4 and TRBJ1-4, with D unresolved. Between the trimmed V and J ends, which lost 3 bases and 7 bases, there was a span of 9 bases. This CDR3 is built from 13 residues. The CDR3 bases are TGTGCCAGCAGTTTGTGGGCGGGTGAAAAACTGTTTTTT. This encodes CASSLWAGEKLFF.

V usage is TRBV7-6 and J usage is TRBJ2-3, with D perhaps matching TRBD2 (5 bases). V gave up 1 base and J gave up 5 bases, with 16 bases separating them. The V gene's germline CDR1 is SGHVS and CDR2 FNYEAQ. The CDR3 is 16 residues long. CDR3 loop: CASSLERQTVQDTQYF. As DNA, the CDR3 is TGTGCCAGCAGCTTAGAGCGGCAGACGGTTCAAGATACGCAGTATTTT.

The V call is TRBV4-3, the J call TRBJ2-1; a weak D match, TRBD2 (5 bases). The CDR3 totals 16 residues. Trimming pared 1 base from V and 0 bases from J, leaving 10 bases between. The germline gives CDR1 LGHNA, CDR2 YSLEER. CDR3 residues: CASSQGTSSSYNEQFF. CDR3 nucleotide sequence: TGCGCCAGCAGCCAAGGGACTTCCAGCTCCTACAATGAGCAGTTCTTC.

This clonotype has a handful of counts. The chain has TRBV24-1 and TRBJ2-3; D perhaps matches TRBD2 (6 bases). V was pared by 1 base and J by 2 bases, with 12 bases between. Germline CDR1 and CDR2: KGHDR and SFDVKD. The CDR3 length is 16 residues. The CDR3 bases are TGTGCCACCAGTGATTTCGGAGGGTCTAACACAGATACGCAGTATTTT. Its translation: CATSDFGGSNTDTQYF.

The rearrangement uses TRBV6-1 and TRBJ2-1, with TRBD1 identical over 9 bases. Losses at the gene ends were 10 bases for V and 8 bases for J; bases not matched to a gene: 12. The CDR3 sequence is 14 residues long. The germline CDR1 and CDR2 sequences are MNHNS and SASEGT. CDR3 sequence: CAIQPGQGVDEQFF. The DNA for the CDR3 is TGTGCCATCCAACCGGGACAGGGAGTCGATGAGCAGTTCTTC.

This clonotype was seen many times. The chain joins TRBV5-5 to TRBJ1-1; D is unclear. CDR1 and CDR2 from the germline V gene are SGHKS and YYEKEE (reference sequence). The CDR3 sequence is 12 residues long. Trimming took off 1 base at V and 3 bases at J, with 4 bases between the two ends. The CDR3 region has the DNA TGTGCCAGCAGCTTGAGGGACACTGAAGCTTTCTTT. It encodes CASSLRDTEAFF. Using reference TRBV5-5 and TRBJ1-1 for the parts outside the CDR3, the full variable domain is DAGVTQSPTHLIKTRGQQVTLRCSPISGHKSVSWYQQVLGQGPQFIFQYYEKEERGRGNFPDRFSARQFPNYSSELNVNALLLGDSALYLCASSLRDTEAFFGQGTRLTVV.

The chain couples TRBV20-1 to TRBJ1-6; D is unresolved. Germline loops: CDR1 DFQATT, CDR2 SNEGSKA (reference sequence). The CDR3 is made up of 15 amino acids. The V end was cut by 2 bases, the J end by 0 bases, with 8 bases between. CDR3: CSARSDLSYNSPLHF. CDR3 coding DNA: TGCAGTGCTAGATCGGACCTCTCCTATAATTCACCCCTCCACTTT.

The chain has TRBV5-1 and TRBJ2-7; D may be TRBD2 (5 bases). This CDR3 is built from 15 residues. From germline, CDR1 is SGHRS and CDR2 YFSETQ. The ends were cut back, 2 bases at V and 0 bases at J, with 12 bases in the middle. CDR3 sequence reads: CASSFLAWGSYEQYF. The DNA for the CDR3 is TGCGCCAGCAGCTTCCTAGCCTGGGGCTCCTACGAGCAGTACTTC.

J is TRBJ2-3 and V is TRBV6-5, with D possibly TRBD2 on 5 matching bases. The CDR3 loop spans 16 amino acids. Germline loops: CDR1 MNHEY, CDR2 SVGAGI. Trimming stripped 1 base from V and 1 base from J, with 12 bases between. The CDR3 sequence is CASSYFGVVGTDTQYF. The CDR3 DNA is TGTGCCAGCAGTTACTTCGGGGTGGTCGGCACAGATACGCAGTATTTT.

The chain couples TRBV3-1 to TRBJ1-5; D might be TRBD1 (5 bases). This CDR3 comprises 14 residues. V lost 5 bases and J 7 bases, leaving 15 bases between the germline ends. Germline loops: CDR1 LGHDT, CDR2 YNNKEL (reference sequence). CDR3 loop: CASSSRGVRQPQHF. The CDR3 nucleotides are TGTGCCAGCAGCTCGCGAGGGGTTCGACAGCCCCAGCATTTT.

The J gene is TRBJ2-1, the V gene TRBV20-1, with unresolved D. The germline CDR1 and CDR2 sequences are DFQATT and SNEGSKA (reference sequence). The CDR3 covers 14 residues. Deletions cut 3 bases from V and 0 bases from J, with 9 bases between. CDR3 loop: CSASRRVSYNEQFF. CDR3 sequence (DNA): TGCAGTGCTAGCAGACGCGTCTCCTACAATGAGCAGTTCTTC.

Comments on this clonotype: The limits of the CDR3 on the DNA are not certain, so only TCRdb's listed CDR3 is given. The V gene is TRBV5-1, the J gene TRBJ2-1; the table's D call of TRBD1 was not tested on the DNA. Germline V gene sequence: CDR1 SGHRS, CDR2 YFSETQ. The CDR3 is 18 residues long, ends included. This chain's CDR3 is CASSLRGDVGGGSRREFF.

As DNA, the CDR3 is TGTGCCAGCAGTTCCCGGGGACTAGGATCCCCAGATACGCAGTATTTT. It translates to CASSSRGLGSPDTQYF. The chain combines TRBV12-3 or TRBV12-4 with TRBJ2-3; TRBD2 matches at 8 bases. This CDR3 spans 16 amino acids. The V segment lost 4 bases and the J segment 4 bases; nucleotides outside the gene matches: 10.

The CDR3 bases are TGTGCCATCAGTGTCACAGGGACCGGGGAGCTGTTTTTT. The encoded protein is CAISVTGTGELFF. The J gene is TRBJ2-2, the V gene TRBV10-3, with D tentatively TRBD1 (6 bases). The V gene lost 4 bases and the J gene lost 5 bases, with 8 bases spanning the gap. Germline CDR1 reads ENHRY; CDR2 reads SYGVKD. CDR3 length: 13 residues.

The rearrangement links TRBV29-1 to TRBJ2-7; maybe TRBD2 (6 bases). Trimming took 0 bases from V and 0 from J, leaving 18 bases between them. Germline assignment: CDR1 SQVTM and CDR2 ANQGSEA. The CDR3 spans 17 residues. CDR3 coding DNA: TGCAGCGTTGAAGATAAGAAGGAGGGTAACGGCTCCTACGAGCAGTACTTC. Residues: CSVEDKKEGNGSYEQYF.